Following are 4 T cell receptor beta chains from one sample sequenced in a study of cytomegalovirus exposure and HLA in healthy donors. The PCR used 60 Vbeta and 13 Jbeta primers. Clones were sequenced by immunoSEQ multiplex PCR, and TCRdb holds only the in-frame ones, with some missing. The profile shows roughly 150,000 clones, roughly 62% of them singletons. Specimen: PBMCs. These receptors were collected from a man aged 55 to 69 in good health and CMV-seronegative.

Concerning this clone itself: Sequence at one end of the junction differs from germline and may be a read error. The rearrangement links TRBV4-1 to TRBJ2-7; D perhaps matches TRBD2 (5 bases). Germline V gene lookup returns CDR1 MGHRA and CDR2 YSYEKL. The CDR3 spans 15 residues. CDR3 loop: CASRASNSASTIPHF. CDR3 nucleotide sequence: TGCGCCAGCAGAGCAAGTAATAGCGCGTCCACTATCCCCCACTTC.

This clone has a handful of counts. V is TRBV4-3 and J is TRBJ1-5; D call uncertain. CDR1 is LGHNA and CDR2 is YSLEER in the germline V gene. The CDR3 length is 13 residues. V was clipped by 1 base and J by 5 bases, with 6 bases between them. The CDR3 here is CASSQGEDQPQHF. The CDR3 region has the DNA TGCGCCAGCAGCCAAGGGGAGGATCAGCCCCAGCATTTT.

The chain recombines TRBV5-4 with TRBJ1-4; 7 bases agree with TRBD1. This CDR3 has 15 amino acids. Germline CDR1 SGHNT, CDR2 YYREEE (reference sequence). J was trimmed by 5 bases and V by 0 bases; bases with no gene match: 4. The chain's CDR3 is CASSLAGTANEKLFF. The CDR3 DNA follows: TGTGCCAGCAGCTTGGCCGGGACAGCCAATGAAAAACTGTTTTTT.

V is TRBV2 and J is TRBJ1-5, with D tentatively TRBD1 (5 bases). With 0 bases removed from V and 9 bases from J, the gap between germline ends came to 12 bases. The CDR3 contains 14 residues. In germline, CDR1 is SNHLY, CDR2 FYNNEI. CDR3 coding DNA: TGTGCCAGCAGTGAAGCCCGGTCTCAGGGGCCCCAGCATTTT. As protein: CASSEARSQGPQHF.